The 9 T cell receptor beta chains below were found in one sample sequenced in a study of shared clonotypes between healthy human individuals. Data came from immunoSEQ multiplex PCR; TCRdb stores just in-frame clones and leaves some out. Of roughly 810,000 clones in the sample, around 96% are singletons; the top ten hold around 0.25%. CD8 cells regarded as naive lacked CD45RO, were positively chosen for CCR7, and omitted terminally differentiated effector memory CD45RA+ cells. The sample consisted of naive CD8+ T cells sorted from blood. These receptors were obtained from a man aged 30 to 39 in good health.

The chain links TRBV13 to TRBJ2-3; 13 bases map to TRBD2. The V and J ends lost 5 bases and 6 bases, in that order; junction bases with no gene match: 14. CDR3 length: 18 amino acids. The germline CDR1 and CDR2 sequences are PRHDT and FYEKMQ (reference sequence). CDR3 region: CASSQTSGLAGPEDTQYF. The CDR3 DNA reads as TGTGCCAGCAGCCAGACCTCGGGACTAGCGGGGCCGGAGGATACGCAGTATTTT.

The rearrangement joins TRBV5-4 to TRBJ2-7, with D possibly TRBD1 on 6 matching bases. The germline V gene encodes CDR1 SGHNT and CDR2 YYREEE (reference sequence). With 4 bases removed from V and 0 bases from J, the gap between germline ends came to 11 bases. This CDR3 is 14 amino acids long. The CDR3 DNA reads as TGTGCCAGCAGCCGGACGGACAGCTCCTACGAGCAGTACTTC. Translated: CASSRTDSSYEQYF.

The V gene is TRBV28, the J gene TRBJ2-4, with D unresolved. Germline V CDR1 and CDR2: MDHEN, SYDVKM. Trimming left V 3 bases short and J 2 bases short, with 8 bases between. This CDR3 has 14 residues. For the CDR3, the DNA is TGTGCCAGCAGTTTTGGGTCTCCCAAAAACATTCAGTACTTC. The encoded protein is CASSFGSPKNIQYF.

The V gene is TRBV11-2, the J gene TRBJ2-3; the match to TRBD2 covers 14 bases. The CDR3 length is 16 residues. Germline CDR1 is SGHAT and CDR2 is FQNNGV. Germline trimming cut 9 bases from V and 7 bases from J; bases unmatched to any gene: 12. CDR3 coding DNA: TGTGCCAGTCGGTCCCCCGGACTAGCGGGAGGCTATACGCAGTATTTT. Its translation: CASRSPGLAGGYTQYF. The full variable domain, with the rest looked up from reference TRBV11-2 and TRBJ2-3, is EAGVAQSPRYKIIEKRQSVAFWCNPISGHATLYWYQQILGQGPKLLIQFQNNGVVDDSQLPKDRFSAERLKGVDSTLKIQPAKLEDSAVYLCASRSPGLAGGYTQYFGPGTRLTVL.

The chain employs TRBV4-1 and TRBJ2-1; 10 bases map to TRBD1. CDR3 length: 13 residues. The germline V gene encodes CDR1 MGHRA and CDR2 YSYEKL. Trimming cost V 1 base and J 10 bases; bases outside gene matches: 1. The CDR3 sequence is CASSQVGQGEQFF. The DNA for the CDR3 is TGCGCCAGCAGCCAAGTGGGACAGGGGGAGCAGTTCTTC.

This chain links TRBV5-6 with TRBJ1-5, with TRBD1 as a possible D gene (5 bases). Germline CDR1 SGHDT, CDR2 YYEEEE. V dropped 1 base and J dropped 7 bases, with 9 bases sitting between them. The CDR3 runs 13 residues. As DNA, the CDR3 is TGTGCCAGCAGCTTGATGGGGGTGCAGCCCCAGCATTTT. Translation gives CASSLMGVQPQHF. The whole variable domain, remainder taken from reference TRBV5-6 and TRBJ1-5, is DAGVTQSPTHLIKTRGQQVTLRCSPKSGHDTVSWYQQALGQGPQFIFQYYEEEERQRGNFPDRFSGHQFPNYSSELNVNALLLGDSALYLCASSLMGVQPQHFGDGTRLSIL.

This sequence joins TRBV27 and TRBJ2-7; a possible D gene is TRBD2 (6 bases). The germline gives CDR1 MNHEY, CDR2 SMNVEV (reference sequence). V dropped 6 bases and J dropped 0 bases, with 12 bases sitting between them. The CDR3 consists of 14 residues. For the CDR3, the DNA is TGTGCCAGCAGCACTCGGGACTCCTCCTACGAGCAGTACTTC. Protein sequence: CASSTRDSSYEQYF.

For this clone: Other DNA variants within this sample encode the same CDR3. The V call is TRBV7-9, the J call TRBJ2-7; no clear D gene. Germline values: CDR1 SEHNR, CDR2 FQNEAQ (reference sequence). This CDR3 region has 12 residues. V dropped 1 base and J dropped 3 bases, with 4 bases sitting between them. CDR3 loop: CASSLVSYEQYF. The CDR3 region has the DNA TGTGCCAGCAGCTTAGTGAGCTACGAGCAGTACTTC.

This clone was seen more than once but under ten times. The chain recombines TRBV19 with TRBJ2-1, with D possibly called TRBD1 or TRBD2 (5 bases each). V lost 5 bases, J lost 0 bases, and 5 bases lay in between. The germline V gene encodes CDR1 LNHDA and CDR2 SQIVND (reference sequence). The CDR3 contains 13 residues. Here the CDR3 DNA reads TGTGCCAGTAGTGGGGGCTCCTACAATGAGCAGTTCTTC. Encoded protein: CASSGGSYNEQFF.